This TCR beta chain was sequenced in a study of identical twins. With template switching, a universal primer site was added, and the cDNA carried unique molecular identifiers. A single record per CDR3 protein comes from TCRdb applying MiXCR to the 5' RACE reads. The table has about 1.7 million distinct CDR3 sequences, less than 35% seen once. Each donor was a healthy Caucasian. Germline assignment: CDR1 SGHRS and CDR2 YFSETQ. V was trimmed by 6 bases and J by 1 base, leaving 8 bases between them. The CDR3 runs 13 residues. Study-level points and caveats: Zero-insertion analyses might be partly confounded by invariant T cells like MAIT and iNKT. Rather than following the same donors, the conclusions depended on cross-sectional statistical analysis.

As concerns this clonotype: Its target is not known.

The chain combines TRBV5-1 with TRBJ2-1; TRBD1 might be the D (5 bases). Source material: cord blood. The sequence was collected from a newborn girl in good health. The CDR3 here is CASNTGSYNEQFF. CDR3 sequence (DNA): TGCGCCAGCAATACAGGTTCCTACAATGAGCAGTTCTTC. The full variable domain, with the rest looked up from reference TRBV5-1 and TRBJ2-1, is KAGVTQTPRYLIKTRGQQVTLSCSPISGHRSVSWYQQTPGQGLQFLFEYFSETQRNKGNFPGRFSGRQFSNSRSEMNVSTLELGDSALYLCASNTGSYNEQFFGPGTRLTVL.